This TCR beta chain was retrieved from a study of cytomegalovirus exposure and HLA in healthy donors. Across the study: Earlier, about 180 million T cells were analyzed, and 95 million to 140 million unique TCR beta sequences were found among them. Study results and caveats: A further, later analysis showed that HLA-associated TCR beta chains (compared with equally common others) were more clonally expanded. A list of 150 to 200 TCR beta chains associated with cytomegalovirus was given.

In regard to this clone: What it recognizes is unknown.

The CDR3 has 14 residues. In germline, CDR1 is SGHRS, CDR2 YFSETQ. J was trimmed by 7 bases and V by 5 bases; bases with no gene match: 6. The PCR was carried out with 60 Vbeta primers and 13 Jbeta primers. TCRdb keeps only in-frame clones here, not all; method: immunoSEQ multiplex PCR. The sample contains 170,000 or so clones, over 65% of which appear only once. The sample was PBMCs. The chain employs TRBV5-1 and TRBJ1-4; 9 bases line up with TRBD1. The clonotype comes from a man in his sixties in good health and CMV-seronegative. CDR3 sequence: CASRPGTGTEKLFF. The CDR3 coding sequence is TGCGCCAGCAGACCCGGGACAGGGACTGAAAAACTGTTTTTT. The complete variable domain, with remaining parts taken from reference TRBV5-1 and TRBJ1-4, reads KAGVTQTPRYLIKTRGQQVTLSCSPISGHRSVSWYQQTPGQGLQFLFEYFSETQRNKGNFPGRFSGRQFSNSRSEMNVSTLELGDSALYLCASRPGTGTEKLFFGSGTQLSVL.